Listed below are T cell receptor beta chains from one sample, sequenced in a study of blood T cell repertoires in COVID-19. Profiling relied on immunoSEQ multiplex PCR, and the TCRdb table lists in-frame clones only, not all of them. Here the sample spans a few hundred thousand clones, around 90% being singletons. Sequenced input: peripheral blood. The source of these receptors is a man aged 18 to 35 with COVID-19, enrolled during active disease. Each CDR3 is given with its conserved first and last residue. D genes are given only for firm matches. For some rows the clone size is stated as once, few or many, or as a class when expanded; others skip it.

V	D	J	size	DNA	CDR3
TRBV19	-	TRBJ2-1	-	TGTGCCAGTAGTATAGGTGGGACTGGGACCTACAATGAGCAGTTCTTC	CASSIGGTGTYNEQFF
TRBV2	-	TRBJ2-3	once	TGTGCCAGCGGGAAGTGGGGGGGCACAGATACGCAGTATTTT	CASGKWGGTDTQYF
TRBV2	-	TRBJ2-3	-	TGTGCCACCCGACTAGATGGCACAGATACGCAGTATTTT	CATRLDGTDTQYF
TRBV6-1	-	TRBJ2-4	-	TGTGCCAGCAGTGAGCGACTGCTAGCCAAAAACATTCAGTACTTC	CASSERLLAKNIQYF
TRBV6-2/TRBV6-3	-	TRBJ1-5	-	TGTGCCAGCAGTTACCAGTATAGCAATCAGCCCCAGCATTTT	CASSYQYSNQPQHF
TRBV5-6	-	TRBJ2-2	-	TGTGCCAGCAGCCCGCGGACTGGGAACACCGGGGAGCTGTTTTTT	CASSPRTGNTGELFF
TRBV5-4	-	TRBJ1-1	-	TGTGCCAGCAGCTTGAAAGACAGGAACACTGAAGCTTTCTTT	CASSLKDRNTEAFF
TRBV6-5	TRBD1	TRBJ2-7	-	TGTGCCAGCAGCACCTCGGGACAGGGCCCCTACGAGCAGTACTTC	CASSTSGQGPYEQYF
TRBV7-9	TRBD2	TRBJ2-7	-	TGTGCCAGCAGCCATAGCGGGAGCCACGAGCAGTACTTC	CASSHSGSHEQYF
TRBV19	TRBD2	TRBJ2-1	-	TGTGCCAGTAGTATTCCCCAAGGGCTAGCGGACTACAATGAGCAGTTCTTC	CASSIPQGLADYNEQFF
TRBV19	TRBD2	TRBJ2-1	-	TGTGCCAGTAGTCCGGGGGGGCAGAATGAGCAGTTCTTC	CASSPGGQNEQFF
TRBV11-2	TRBD2	TRBJ2-3	-	TGTGCCAGCAGCTTGGGACTAGCGGGAGATGGCACAGATACGCAGTATTTT	CASSLGLAGDGTDTQYF
TRBV6-4	TRBD2	TRBJ2-1	-	TGTGCCAGCAGTCTTAGCGGGGCCTACAATGAGCAGTTCTTC	CASSLSGAYNEQFF
TRBV24-1	-	TRBJ2-5	-	TGTGCCACCAGTGATCCGGTCCTGGGAGGGGGGACCCAGTACTTC	CATSDPVLGGGTQYF
TRBV7-9	TRBD2	TRBJ2-1	once	TGTGCCAGCAGCTTATTAGCGGGGAGTGAGCAGTTCTTC	CASSLLAGSEQFF
TRBV15	-	TRBJ2-1	once	TGTGCCACCAGCACTTCGGACTTGAATGAGCAGTTCTTC	CATSTSDLNEQFF
TRBV30	TRBD1	TRBJ2-7	-	TGTGCCTGGTCTCCGGGACAGGGTTACGAGCAGTACTTC	CAWSPGQGYEQYF
TRBV5-4	TRBD2	TRBJ2-7	-	TGTGCCAGCAGCTTGACCGGGACTAGCGGGGGGGCTTACGAGCAGTACTTC	CASSLTGTSGGAYEQYF
TRBV28	TRBD1	TRBJ2-2	-	TGTGCCAGCAGTTCTACAGGGGTTGCCGGGGAGCTGTTTTTT	CASSSTGVAGELFF
TRBV20-1	-	TRBJ2-3	-	TGCAGTGCTTCTAGCACAGATACGCAGTATTTT	CSASSTDTQYF
TRBV28	TRBD2	TRBJ2-2	-	TGTGCCTTGAAAAGCGGGGCTGGAACCGGGGAGCTGTTTTTT	CALKSGAGTGELFF
TRBV5-6	-	TRBJ1-1	-	TGTGCCAGCAGCTTGGACGGCAGGGGTTTGGGTGAAGCTTTCTTT	CASSLDGRGLGEAFF
TRBV27	-	TRBJ1-6	-	TGTGCCAGCCGGGAGGGGTTTAATTCACCCCTCCACTTT	CASREGFNSPLHF
TRBV7-4	TRBD1	TRBJ2-7	-	TGTGCCAGCAGCTCCCCCGGGACAGGGGCCTACGAGCAGTACTTC	CASSSPGTGAYEQYF
TRBV5-1	-	TRBJ1-2	once	TGCGCCAGCAGCTTTTCGGGAGACTATGGCTACACCTTC	CASSFSGDYGYTF
TRBV25-1	-	TRBJ1-1	-	TGTGCCAGCAGTGTGGGGGCTGGAGCTTTCTTT	CASSVGAGAFF
TRBV11-3	-	TRBJ2-5	-	TGTGCCAGCAGCTTAGAAGCCCGAGAGACCCAGTACTTC	CASSLEARETQYF
TRBV5-4	-	TRBJ2-3	-	TGTGCCAGCAGCTATCCAAAGGGGCCTAGCACAGATACGCAGTATTTT	CASSYPKGPSTDTQYF
TRBV5-1	TRBD2	TRBJ2-3	-	TGCGCCAGCAGCCCCCCCGGCGGGGGGGCAGAAGATACGCAGTATTTT	CASSPPGGGAEDTQYF
TRBV2	-	TRBJ1-1	-	TGTGCCAGCCAGGGTTTTGGTAATTGGAACACTGAAGCTTTCTTT	CASQGFGNWNTEAFF
TRBV3-1/TRBV3-2	-	TRBJ1-4	-	TGTGCCAGCAGCCGCTTCGGACTATCTAATGAAAAACTGTTTTTT	CASSRFGLSNEKLFF
TRBV24-1	TRBD1	TRBJ2-2	-	TGTGCCACCAGTGATATCTCGACAGGGACCGGGGAGCTGTTTTTT	CATSDISTGTGELFF
TRBV5-1	-	TRBJ2-6	-	TGCGCCAGCAGCTCCACGGTTCCTTCTGGGGCCAACGTCCTGACTTTC	CASSSTVPSGANVLTF
TRBV27	-	TRBJ2-7	-	TGTGCCAGCAGCCTCGAGGGGGGGATCTCCTACGAGCAGTACTTC	CASSLEGGISYEQYF
TRBV27	-	TRBJ1-5	-	TGTGCCAGCAGTTTTGAGGCAGACAGCAATCAGCCCCAGCATTTT	CASSFEADSNQPQHF
TRBV7-8	TRBD2	TRBJ2-3	-	TGTGCCAGCAGCTGGAGAGTTAGCGGGAGGGCCGGAGGTACCACAGATACGCAGTATTTT	CASSWRVSGRAGGTTDTQYF
TRBV9	TRBD1	TRBJ2-7	-	TGTGCCAGCAGCGTAGAGTCAGGACAGGGCTACGAGCAGTACTTC	CASSVESGQGYEQYF
TRBV24-1	TRBD1	TRBJ2-7	-	TGTGCCACCAGCTCGGACAGGGACGAGCAGTACTTC	CATSSDRDEQYF
TRBV7-9	TRBD1	TRBJ1-2	-	TGTGCCAGCAGCCTTCCCGGACAGGGGGTCCGGGGCTATGGCTACACCTTC	CASSLPGQGVRGYGYTF
TRBV7-9	TRBD1	TRBJ2-7	-	TGTGCCAGCAGCCTACAGACAGGGGGCTACGAGCAGTACTTC	CASSLQTGGYEQYF